The rows below give T cell receptor beta chains drawn from one sample of a study of blood T cell repertoires in COVID-19. Using immunoSEQ multiplex PCR, the repertoire was profiled, and TCRdb retains in-frame clones only, with some absent. The table has approximately 100,000 clones, roughly 82% seen once. Sequenced: peripheral blood. The receptors here all came from a man between 60 and 70 years old with acute or convalescent COVID-19. The CDR3 runs from the conserved cysteine through the conserved F or W. Fields, in order: D gene, J gene, V gene, clone size, CDR3 DNA, CDR3 protein. D genes are given only for firm matches. Clone size, where shown, is once, few, many, or a class for clones that have expanded.

>NA|TRBJ1-5|TRBV7-9|NA
TGTGCCAGCAGCTTAGGAACAGGGTCAAGCAATCAGCCCCAGCATTTT
CASSLGTGSSNQPQHF
>TRBD1|TRBJ1-5|TRBV19|NA
TGTGCCAGTAGGAAAGGACAGGATAGCAATCAGCCCCAGCATTTT
CASRKGQDSNQPQHF
>NA|TRBJ2-3|TRBV19|NA
TGTGCCAGTAGTATGGGAGCAACAGATACGCAGTATTTT
CASSMGATDTQYF
>TRBD1|TRBJ2-3|TRBV5-1|NA
TGCGCCAGCAGCCTAGGGACAGGCACAGATACGCAGTATTTT
CASSLGTGTDTQYF
>NA|TRBJ1-5|TRBV2|NA
TGTGCCAGCAGTGGGAGGACTAGCAATCAGCCCCAGCATTTT
CASSGRTSNQPQHF
>NA|TRBJ1-1|TRBV18|NA
TGTGCCAGCTCTCCGGGGATGAACACTGAAGCTTTCTTT
CASSPGMNTEAFF
>NA|TRBJ1-4|TRBV6-5|NA
TGTGCCAGCAGTTACGCCGCAGGTGAAAAACTGTTTTTT
CASSYAAGEKLFF
>TRBD1|TRBJ1-6|TRBV7-9|NA
TGTGCCAGCAGCTTCGGGGACAGGGGGGATTCACCCCTCCACTTT
CASSFGDRGDSPLHF
>NA|TRBJ2-3|TRBV18|once
TGTGCCAGCTCGCCCACCGGGAGACAGGGTATAACTGATACGCAGTATTTT
CASSPTGRQGITDTQYF
>TRBD1|TRBJ1-1|TRBV5-1|NA
TGCGCCAGCAGTTCCACCCGGGACAGTGAAGCTTTCTTT
CASSSTRDSEAFF
>NA|TRBJ2-2|TRBV13|NA
TGTGCCAGCAGCTTAGGCCGGTCGGGACAACTGAACACCGGGGAGCTGTTTTTT
CASSLGRSGQLNTGELFF
>NA|TRBJ1-6|TRBV9|once
TGTGCCAGCAGCGTAGCGAGCTCCTATAATTCACCCCTCCACTTT
CASSVASSYNSPLHF
>NA|TRBJ2-1|TRBV7-9|NA
TGTGCCAGCAGCCGGTTTGCGGGGCTCGATGAGCAGTTCTTC
CASSRFAGLDEQFF
>NA|TRBJ2-5|TRBV5-4|NA
TGTGCCAGCAGCCCGGCGGCGGGGAAAGAGACCCAGTACTTC
CASSPAAGKETQYF
>NA|TRBJ2-1|TRBV28|NA
TGTGCCAGCAGTTTATGGTCCCTGAGCTCCTACAATGAGCAGTTCTTC
CASSLWSLSSYNEQFF
>NA|TRBJ1-6|TRBV5-1|NA
TGCGCCAGCAGCTTGCAACCTGGGGCTTCACCCCTCCACTTT
CASSLQPGASPLHF